This T cell receptor (beta chain) stems from a study of cytomegalovirus exposure and HLA in healthy donors. General observations from the study: TCR beta sequences numbering under 20,000 were associated with HLA alleles at 0.05 false discovery rate in a later analysis.

PCR primers comprised 60 Vbeta and 13 Jbeta primers. The data were produced by immunoSEQ multiplex PCR, yet TCRdb's version contains in-frame clones alone and is incomplete. Of 150,000 to 200,000 clones in the sample, around 79% were seen once. There are 15 residues in the CDR3. V shed 4 bases, J shed 9 bases, and the junction held 12 bases outside the gene matches. Germline values: CDR1 SGHTA, CDR2 FQGTGA. A remark on this clone: Antigen unknown.

This clonotype was obtained from a woman in her fifties or sixties in good health and CMV-seronegative. The chain couples TRBV7-3 to TRBJ2-1; 7 bases line up with TRBD2. Sequencing input: PBMCs. CDR3 nucleotides: TGTGCCAGCAGCTCTCTAGCGGCAGGCGTGGGTGAGCAGTTCTTC. It specifies CASSSLAAGVGEQFF.